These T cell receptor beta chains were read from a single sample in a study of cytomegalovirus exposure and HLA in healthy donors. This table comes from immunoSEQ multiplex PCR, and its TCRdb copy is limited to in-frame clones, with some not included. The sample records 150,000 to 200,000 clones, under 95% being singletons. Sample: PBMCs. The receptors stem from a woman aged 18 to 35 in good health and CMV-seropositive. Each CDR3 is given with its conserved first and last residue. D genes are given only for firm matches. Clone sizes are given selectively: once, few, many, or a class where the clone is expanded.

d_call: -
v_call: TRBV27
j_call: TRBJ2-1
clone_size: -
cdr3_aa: CASSYDYPYNEQFF
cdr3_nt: TGTGCCAGCAGTTACGACTACCCCTACAATGAGCAGTTCTTC

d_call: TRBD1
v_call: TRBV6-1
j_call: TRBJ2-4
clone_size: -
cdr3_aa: CASREPTGGQNIQYF
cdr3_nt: TGTGCCAGCCGTGAACCGACAGGGGGTCAAAACATTCAGTACTTC

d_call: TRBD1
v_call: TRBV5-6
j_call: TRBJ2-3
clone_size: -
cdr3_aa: CASSGGTGISDTQYF
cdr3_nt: TGTGCCAGCAGCGGTGGGACAGGGATATCAGATACGCAGTATTTT

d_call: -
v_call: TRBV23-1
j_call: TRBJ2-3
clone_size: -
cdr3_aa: CASSTPEHSNYTDTQYF
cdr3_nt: TGCGCCAGCAGTACCCCGGAGCACTCAAATTACACAGATACGCAGTATTTT

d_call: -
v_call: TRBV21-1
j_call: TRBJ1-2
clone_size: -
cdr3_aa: CASSEPSGDGYTF
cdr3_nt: TGTGCCAGCAGCGAACCCTCCGGGGATGGCTACACCTTC

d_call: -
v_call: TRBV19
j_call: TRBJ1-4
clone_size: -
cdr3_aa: CASSIQEGPGEKLFF
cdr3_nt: TGTGCCAGTAGTATTCAGGAGGGGCCTGGGGAAAAACTGTTTTTT

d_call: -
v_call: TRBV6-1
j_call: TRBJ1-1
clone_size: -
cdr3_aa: CASSFTVLMNTEAFF
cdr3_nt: TGTGCCAGCAGTTTCACGGTTCTGATGAACACTGAAGCTTTCTTT

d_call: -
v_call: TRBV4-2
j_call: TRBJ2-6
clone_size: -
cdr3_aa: CASSHTGWGYSGANVLTF
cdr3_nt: TGTGCCAGCAGCCACACAGGGTGGGGATACTCTGGGGCCAACGTCCTGACTTTC

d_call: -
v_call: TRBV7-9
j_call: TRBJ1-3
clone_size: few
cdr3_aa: CASSLGGSGNTIYF
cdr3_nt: TGTGCCAGCAGCTTAGGCGGCTCTGGAAACACCATATATTTT

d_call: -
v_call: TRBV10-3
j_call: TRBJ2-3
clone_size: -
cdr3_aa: CATRLGRQDRADTQYF
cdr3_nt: TGTGCCACCCGCTTAGGGCGACAGGATCGCGCAGATACGCAGTATTTT

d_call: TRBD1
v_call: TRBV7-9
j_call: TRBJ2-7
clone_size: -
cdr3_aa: CASSLFEWGQSYEQYF
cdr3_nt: TGTGCCAGCAGCTTATTTGAATGGGGACAGTCCTACGAGCAGTACTTC

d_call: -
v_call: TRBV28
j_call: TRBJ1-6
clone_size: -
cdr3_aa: CASSSGGSYNSPLHF
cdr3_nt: TGTGCCAGCAGCTCCGGGGGGAGCTATAATTCACCCCTCCACTTT

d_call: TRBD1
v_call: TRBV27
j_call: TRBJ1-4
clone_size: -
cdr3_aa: CASSLVQGKKLFF
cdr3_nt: TGTGCCAGCAGTTTAGTACAGGGGAAAAAACTGTTTTTT

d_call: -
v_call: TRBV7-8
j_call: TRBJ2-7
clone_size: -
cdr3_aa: CASSLASTSYEQYF
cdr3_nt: TGTGCCAGCAGCTTAGCTAGTACCTCCTACGAGCAGTACTTC

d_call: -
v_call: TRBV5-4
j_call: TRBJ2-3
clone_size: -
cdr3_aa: CASSFGTDTQYF
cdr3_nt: TGTGCCAGCAGCTTCGGGACAGATACGCAGTATTTT

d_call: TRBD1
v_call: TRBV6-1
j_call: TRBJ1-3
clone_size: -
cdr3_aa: CAAGGTPSSGNTIYF
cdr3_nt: TGTGCCGCAGGGGGGACTCCTAGCTCTGGAAACACCATATATTTT

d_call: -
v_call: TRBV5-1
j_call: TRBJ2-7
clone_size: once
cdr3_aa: CASSPGAGAKGAYEQYF
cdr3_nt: TGCGCCAGCAGCCCCGGGGCAGGGGCCAAGGGTGCCTACGAGCAGTACTTC

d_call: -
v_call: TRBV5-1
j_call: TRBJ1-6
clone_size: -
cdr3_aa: CASSLVVASSYNSPLHF
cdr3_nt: TGCGCCAGCAGCTTGGTGGTGGCCAGCTCCTATAATTCACCCCTCCACTTT

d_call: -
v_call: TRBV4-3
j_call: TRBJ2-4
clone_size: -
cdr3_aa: CASSQGWSAGVTKNIQYF
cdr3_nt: TGCGCCAGCAGCCAAGGATGGTCGGCAGGGGTGACCAAAAACATTCAGTACTTC

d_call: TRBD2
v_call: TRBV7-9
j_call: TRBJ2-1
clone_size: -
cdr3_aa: CASSLGGFEQFF
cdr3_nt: TGTGCCAGCAGCTTGGGGGGGTTTGAGCAGTTCTTC

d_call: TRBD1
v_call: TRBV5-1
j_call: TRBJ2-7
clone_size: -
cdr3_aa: CASSWSIRQGVNEQYF
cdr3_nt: TGCGCCAGCAGCTGGAGTATACGACAGGGGGTAAACGAGCAGTACTTC

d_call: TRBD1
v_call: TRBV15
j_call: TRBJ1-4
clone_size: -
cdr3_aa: CATSRLGTVNEKLFF
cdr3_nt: TGTGCCACCAGCAGGTTGGGGACAGTTAATGAAAAACTGTTTTTT

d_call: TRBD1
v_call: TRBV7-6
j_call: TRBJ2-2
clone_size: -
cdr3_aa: CASSQGAGKVTGELFF
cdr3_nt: TGTGCCAGCAGCCAGGGGGCGGGAAAAGTCACCGGGGAGCTGTTTTTT

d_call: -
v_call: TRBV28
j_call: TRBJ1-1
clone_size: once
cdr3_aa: CASTQGGDTEAFF
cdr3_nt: TGTGCCAGCACCCAAGGGGGGGACACTGAAGCTTTCTTT

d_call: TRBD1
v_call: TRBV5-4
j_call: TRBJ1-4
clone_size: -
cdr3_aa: CASSRDRSDEKLFF
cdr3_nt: TGTGCCAGCAGCCGGGACAGGTCGGATGAAAAACTGTTTTTT

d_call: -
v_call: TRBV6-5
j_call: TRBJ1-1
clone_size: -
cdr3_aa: CARKLPGHPNTEAFF
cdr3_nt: TGTGCCAGGAAATTACCGGGACATCCGAACACTGAAGCTTTCTTT

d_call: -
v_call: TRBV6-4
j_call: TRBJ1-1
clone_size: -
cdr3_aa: CASSEGGVAEAFF
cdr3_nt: TGTGCCAGCTCAGAAGGGGGGGTCGCTGAAGCTTTCTTT

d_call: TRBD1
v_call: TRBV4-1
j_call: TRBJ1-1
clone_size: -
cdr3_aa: CASSQTRTGKNTEAFF
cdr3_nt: TGCGCCAGCAGCCAGACGAGGACAGGGAAGAACACTGAAGCTTTCTTT

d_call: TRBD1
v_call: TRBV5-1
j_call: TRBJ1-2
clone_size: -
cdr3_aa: CASSPGQGAGGYTF
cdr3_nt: TGCGCCAGCAGCCCTGGACAGGGGGCCGGTGGCTACACCTTC